This entry is about one TCR beta chain. Antigen unknown. Sequencing was performed with immunoSEQ multiplex PCR; in TCRdb, only in-frame clones are kept and a portion is missing. The repertoire holds 150,000 to 200,000 clones, with about 88% as singletons. The data belong to a study of cytomegalovirus exposure and HLA in healthy donors. Overall study results and limits: The study labeled around 160 TCR beta chains cytomegalovirus-associated.

V was clipped by 0 bases and J by 3 bases, with 7 bases between them. Looked up from germline, CDR1 is SGDLS and CDR2 is YYNGEE. CDR3 length: 13 amino acids. The sequencing input was PBMCs. The chain joins TRBV9 to TRBJ2-7; a weak D match, TRBD2 (6 bases). The sequence was obtained from a woman between 18 and 29 years old in good health and CMV-seronegative. CDR3 protein: CASSVEAGYEQYF. The CDR3 DNA sequence: TGTGCCAGCAGCGTAGAAGCGGGCTACGAGCAGTACTTC. The entire variable domain, with the rest obtained from reference TRBV9 and TRBJ2-7, is as follows: DSGVTQTPKHLITATGQRVTLRCSPRSGDLSVYWYQQSLDQGLQFLIQYYNGEERAKGNILERFSAQQFPDLHSELNLSSLELGDSALYFCASSVEAGYEQYFGPGTRLTVT.